These 8 T cell receptor beta chains share one sample of origin, sequenced in a study of OX40 agonist ivuxolimab in advanced cancers. Data came from immunoSEQ multiplex PCR; TCRdb stores just in-frame clones and leaves some out. The sample includes 50,000 or so clones, 85% of them seen just once. Source: CD4+ or CD8+ T cells sorted from blood, taken in a trial of the OX40 agonist ivuxolimab. All receptors derive from an adult with an advanced solid tumor such as melanoma, head and neck, liver or kidney cancer.

DNA of the CDR3: TGTGCCAGCAGTGATGCGTACGTAGGAGACGTCGACACCGGGGAGCTGTTTTTT. Translating it yields CASSDAYVGDVDTGELFF. J is TRBJ2-2 and V is TRBV6-7; no definite D call. TRBV6-7 belongs to the ORF category, with a function that is uncertain. This CDR3 spans 18 amino acids. V gave up 5 bases and J gave up 3 bases, with 22 bases separating them.

V gene TRBV11-2 combines with J gene TRBJ1-3, with 9 bases aligning to TRBD1. In germline, CDR1 is SGHAT, CDR2 FQNNGV. The V and J ends lost 6 bases and 2 bases, in that order; junction bases with no gene match: 2. CDR3 length: 14 amino acids. In DNA form, the CDR3 reads TGTGCCAGCAGAACAGGGGGCGCTGGAAACACCATATATTTT. This sequence encodes CASRTGGAGNTIYF.

This clone was recorded only once. This CDR3 reads CASSLLGGLYTDTQYF. The CDR3 nucleotides read TGTGCCAGCAGCTTGTTGGGGGGGCTATACACAGATACGCAGTATTTT. The genes are TRBV5-6 and TRBJ2-3; D is perhaps TRBD2 (7 bases). CDR1 SGHDT and CDR2 YYEEEE come from the germline V gene. V gave up 1 base and J gave up 2 bases, with 14 bases separating them. This CDR3 region has 16 residues.

This chain connects TRBV28 to TRBJ2-5; D may be TRBD1 (5 bases). The ends were cut back, 4 bases at V and 3 bases at J, with 15 bases in the middle. The CDR3 is made up of 15 amino acids. Germline V lookup: CDR1 MDHEN, CDR2 SYDVKM. CDR3 protein: CASSSLLDSKETQYF. Written as DNA, the CDR3 is TGTGCCAGCAGTTCCCTCCTAGACAGCAAAGAGACCCAGTACTTC. Based on the CDR3 plus reference TRBV28 and TRBJ2-5, the full variable domain is DVKVTQSSRYLVKRTGEKVFLECVQDMDHENMFWYRQDPGLGLRLIYFSYDVKMKEKGDIPEGYSVSREKKERFSLILESASTNQTSMYLCASSSLLDSKETQYFGPGTRLLVL.

The CDR3 DNA follows: TGTGCCAGCAGCGCAGGGGATTACGAGCAGTACTTC. This sequence encodes CASSAGDYEQYF. The V gene is TRBV9, the J gene TRBJ2-7; a weak D match, TRBD1 (6 bases). V shed 3 bases and J shed 4 bases, with 8 bases lying between them. Germline loops: CDR1 SGDLS, CDR2 YYNGEE. This CDR3 is 12 amino acids long.

The CDR3 protein is CASSLDQGGNTGELFF. The DNA for the CDR3 is TGCGCCAGCAGCTTGGATCAGGGGGGGAACACCGGGGAGCTGTTTTTT. The genes are TRBV5-1 and TRBJ2-2; D is perhaps TRBD1 (7 bases). V lost 0 bases, J lost 1 base, and 10 bases lay in between. Germline CDR1 reads SGHRS; CDR2 reads YFSETQ. This CDR3 comprises 16 residues.

The chain links TRBV29-1 to TRBJ2-7; D might be TRBD1 or TRBD2, each matching 5 bases. The CDR3 extends over 15 amino acids. V shed 4 bases and J shed 4 bases, with 20 bases lying between them. Germline CDR1 reads SQVTM; CDR2 reads ANQGSEA. CDR3 DNA: TGCAGCGTTGGATTATCGTTACAGGAGGTGTACGAGCAGTACTTC. The encoded protein is CSVGLSLQEVYEQYF.

This clone was picked up one time. The chain has TRBV19 and TRBJ2-1; no reliable D call. The CDR3 runs to 15 residues. CDR1 and CDR2 from the germline V gene are LNHDA and SQIVND (reference sequence). The V end was cut by 1 base, the J end by 6 bases, with 13 bases between. The CDR3, as DNA: TGTGCCAGTAGTATAGCCAGGATTGTTGTCAATGAGCAGTTCTTC. This codes for CASSIARIVVNEQFF. The full variable domain, with the rest looked up from reference TRBV19 and TRBJ2-1, is DGGITQSPKYLFRKEGQNVTLSCEQNLNHDAMYWYRQDPGQGLRLIYYSQIVNDFQKGDIAEGYSVSREKKESFPLTVTSAQKNPTAFYLCASSIARIVVNEQFFGPGTRLTVL.